This entry describes one TCR beta chain. Its cognate antigen is unknown. These data belong to a study of T cells in Graves' hyperthyroidism and ophthalmopathy. Study results and caveats: In blood, most of the thyroid clonotypes expanded above 0.001 were also present. Ophthalmopathy got predicted by the model a median about six months before its onset. By a 13 V-J model, ophthalmopathy was set apart from stable hyperthyroidism.

Regions amplified from RNA transcripts were the TCR beta CDR3 regions. During a first-round RT-PCR of the TCR CDR3, the HTBI primer set was used. TCRdb recomputed calls from the multiplex PCR reads with MiXCR, one row per CDR3 protein. The sample has almost 600,000 distinct CDR3 sequences, about 45% seen once. Newly diagnosed patients aged 18 to 65 had hyperthyroidism of under 2 months' duration. Germline CDR1 reads SQVTM; CDR2 reads ANQGSEA. Trimming removed 7 bases from V and 2 bases from J, with 12 bases in between. This CDR3 spans 13 amino acids. The sequence came from a woman aged 18-30 years with Graves' hyperthyroidism. Sequenced input: peripheral blood or thyroid tissue (not recorded which). This chain links TRBV29-1 with TRBJ2-4; D unresolved. In nucleotides, the CDR3 is TGCAGCGCCGTAGACATGTCCAAAAACATTCAGTACTTC. It specifies CSAVDMSKNIQYF.